The subject of this entry is one TCR beta chain. Antigen unknown. The data belong to a study of T cell responses to AZD1222 COVID-19 vaccine. Only in-frame clones appear in the TCRdb table, and some are missing; sequencing was by immunoSEQ multiplex PCR. The sample carries roughly 99,000 clones, about 85% recorded once. Study-wide findings and caveats: The donors showed a predominance of white British ancestry and of females, with possible underestimation of clonal diversity. Among AZD1222 vaccinees, only 5 to 7 were seropositive at baseline. Unmutated variant regions reportedly attract nearly half of all spike-specific TCRs. At 160-218 and 743-854, vaccine-associated CD4 TCRs were dominant, and they spanned spike.

After removal of 0 bases from V and 3 bases from J, the junction contained 7 bases not matched to a gene. The CDR3 sequence is 16 residues long. Germline CDR1 is MNHEY and CDR2 is SVGEGT. The sequencing used peripheral blood, collected 28 days after the second AZD1222 dose. This TCR was sampled from an adult who received the AZD1222 COVID-19 vaccine. This chain connects TRBV6-2 or TRBV6-3 to TRBJ1-2; 7 bases match TRBD1. The DNA of the CDR3 is TGTGCCAGCAGTTACTCGGGACAGATTTTGGACTATGGCTACACCTTC. Its protein product is CASSYSGQILDYGYTF.